Reported below is one T cell receptor (beta chain). No antigen is known for it. Germline CDR1 is WSHSY and CDR2 is SAAADI. The length of the CDR3 is 11 residues. Trimming cost V 3 bases and J 9 bases, with 6 bases left between them. The sample belongs to a study of cytomegalovirus exposure and HLA in healthy donors. Whole-study findings and limits: A later analysis linked a missense DCLRE1C variant to TCR beta V- and J-gene trimming.

The PCR ran on 60 Vbeta and 13 Jbeta primers. The table came from immunoSEQ multiplex PCR; TCRdb's copy has only in-frame clones and leaves some out. The sample holds approximately 140,000 clones, 60% to 85% seen once. This chain links TRBV10-2 with TRBJ1-5; no clear D. This clonotype was sampled from a woman under 30 in good health and CMV-seronegative. The sample was PBMCs. DNA for the CDR3: TGCGCCAGCAGTGACTACGGGCCCCAGCATTTT. The encoded protein is CASSDYGPQHF.